This entry features one T cell receptor beta chain sequence. The antigen remains undetermined. The data stem from a study of OX40 agonist ivuxolimab in advanced cancers. Regarding the study as a whole: At doses 0.1 to 3.0 mg/kg, CD4+ and CD8+ clones expanded. Mean expanded clone counts were higher in CD8+ than CD4+ T cells.

Libraries were prepared by immunoSEQ multiplex PCR; TCRdb keeps only in-frame clonotypes and omits some of them. Among tens of thousands of clones listed, about 88% were seen once. Germline CDR1 LNHDA, CDR2 SQIVND (reference sequence). This CDR3 comprises 15 residues. Between the trimmed V and J ends, which lost 3 bases and 2 bases, there was a span of 14 bases. V gene TRBV19 combines with J gene TRBJ2-7; D possibly corresponds to TRBD1 (5 bases). Source: CD4+ or CD8+ T cells sorted from blood, taken in a trial of the OX40 agonist ivuxolimab. The sequence was obtained from an adult with an advanced solid tumor such as melanoma, head and neck, liver or kidney cancer. CDR3 sequence reads: CASSIRTKSPYEQYF. CDR3 bases: TGTGCCAGTAGTATCAGGACAAAGTCCCCCTACGAGCAGTACTTC.